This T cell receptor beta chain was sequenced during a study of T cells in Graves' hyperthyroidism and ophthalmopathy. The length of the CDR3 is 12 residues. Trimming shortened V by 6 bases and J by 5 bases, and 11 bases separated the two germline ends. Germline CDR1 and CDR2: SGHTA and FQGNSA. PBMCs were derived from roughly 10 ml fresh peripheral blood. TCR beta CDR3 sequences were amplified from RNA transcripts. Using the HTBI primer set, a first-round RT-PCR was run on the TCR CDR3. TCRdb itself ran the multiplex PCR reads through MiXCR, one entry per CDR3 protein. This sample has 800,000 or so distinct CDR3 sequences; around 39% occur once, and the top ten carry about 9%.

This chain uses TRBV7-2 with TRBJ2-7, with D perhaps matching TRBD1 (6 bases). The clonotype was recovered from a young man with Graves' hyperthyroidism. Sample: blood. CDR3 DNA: TGTGCCAGCAGTCGACAGGAGAACGAGCAGTACTTC. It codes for CASSRQENEQYF.